The T cell receptor (beta chain) described here comes from a study of long-term antiretroviral therapy in people with HIV. Study-level results: The study lacked data on ART adherence, viral resistance or therapy changes. Sampling of blood ran from the mid-2000s to the late 2010s, and older ART regimens were possibly in use.

Researchers report immunoSEQ v3.0 was run at survey level. Sequencing was intended to reach 40,000-50,000 T-cell genomes per sample. Libraries were prepared by immunoSEQ multiplex PCR; TCRdb keeps only in-frame clonotypes and omits some of them. The data show 30,000 to 35,000 clones, 83% seen once. Turning to this clone: No antigen is known for it.

Samples held roughly 0.85-10 million cryopreserved PBMC before DNA extraction. The clonotype was recovered from a man between 18 and 29 years old with HIV. The sample in question was unsorted PBMCs, obtained 0.4 years before starting antiretroviral therapy.

CDR3 sequence: CASSLAGWGSFF. CDR3 bases: TGCGCCAGCAGCTTGGCAGGGTGGGGCTCGTTCTTC. This chain joins TRBV5-1 and TRBJ2-1; a possible D gene is TRBD1 (5 bases). Trimming removed 0 bases at V and 15 bases at J, with 13 bases between. CDR1 is SGHRS, CDR2 YFSETQ, per germline. The CDR3 has 12 amino acids.